This T cell receptor (beta chain) is drawn from a study of T-cell reconstitution after alpha-beta-depleted transplantation in children. There are 15 residues in the CDR3. Unmatched junction bases numbered 5, after V lost 5 bases and J lost 6 bases. CDR1 and CDR2 (germline): KGHSH, LQKENI. The TCRbeta library incorporated unique molecular identifiers. TCRdb redid the calling of the PCR reads with MiXCR, one entry per CDR3 protein. The sample records around 600,000 distinct CDR3 sequences, roughly a tenth being singletons. The sequencing used PBMCs from the stem cell graft donor, collected from the stem cell graft. The sequence came from a human donor who donated a stem cell graft to a child with acute myeloid leukemia. The chain couples TRBV18 to TRBJ2-1, with 12 positions matching TRBD2. CDR3: CASSAGLAGSNEQFF. The CDR3 region has the DNA TGTGCCAGCTCAGCGGGACTAGCGGGCAGCAATGAGCAGTTCTTC.